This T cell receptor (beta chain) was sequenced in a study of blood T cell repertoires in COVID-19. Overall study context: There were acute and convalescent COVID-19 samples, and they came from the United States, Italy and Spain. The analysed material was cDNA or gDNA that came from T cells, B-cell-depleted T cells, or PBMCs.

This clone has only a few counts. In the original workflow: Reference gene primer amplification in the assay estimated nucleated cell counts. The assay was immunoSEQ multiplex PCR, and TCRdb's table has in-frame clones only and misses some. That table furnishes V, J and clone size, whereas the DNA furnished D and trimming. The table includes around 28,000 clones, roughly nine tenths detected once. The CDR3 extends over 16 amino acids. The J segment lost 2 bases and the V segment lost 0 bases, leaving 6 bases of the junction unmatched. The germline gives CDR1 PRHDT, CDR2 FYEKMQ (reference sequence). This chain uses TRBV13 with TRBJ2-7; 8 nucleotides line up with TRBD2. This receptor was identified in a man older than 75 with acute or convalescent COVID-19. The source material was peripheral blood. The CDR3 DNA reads TGTGCCAGCAGCTTAGGCCAAGCGGGAGCGACCTACGAGCAGTACTTC. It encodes CASSLGQAGATYEQYF.